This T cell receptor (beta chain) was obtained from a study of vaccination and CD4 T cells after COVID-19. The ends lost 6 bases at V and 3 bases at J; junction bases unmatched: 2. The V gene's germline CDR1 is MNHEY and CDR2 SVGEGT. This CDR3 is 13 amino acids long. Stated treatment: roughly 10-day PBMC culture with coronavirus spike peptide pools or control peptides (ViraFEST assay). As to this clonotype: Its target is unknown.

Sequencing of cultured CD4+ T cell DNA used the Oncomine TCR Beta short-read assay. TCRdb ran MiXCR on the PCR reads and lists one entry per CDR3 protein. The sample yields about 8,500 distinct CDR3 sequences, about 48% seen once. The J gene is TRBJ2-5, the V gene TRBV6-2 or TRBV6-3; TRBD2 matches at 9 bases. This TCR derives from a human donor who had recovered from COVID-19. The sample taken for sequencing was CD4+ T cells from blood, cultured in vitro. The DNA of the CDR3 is TGTGCCAGCAGCAGACTAGCGGAAGAGACCCAGTACTTC. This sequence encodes CASSRLAEETQYF.